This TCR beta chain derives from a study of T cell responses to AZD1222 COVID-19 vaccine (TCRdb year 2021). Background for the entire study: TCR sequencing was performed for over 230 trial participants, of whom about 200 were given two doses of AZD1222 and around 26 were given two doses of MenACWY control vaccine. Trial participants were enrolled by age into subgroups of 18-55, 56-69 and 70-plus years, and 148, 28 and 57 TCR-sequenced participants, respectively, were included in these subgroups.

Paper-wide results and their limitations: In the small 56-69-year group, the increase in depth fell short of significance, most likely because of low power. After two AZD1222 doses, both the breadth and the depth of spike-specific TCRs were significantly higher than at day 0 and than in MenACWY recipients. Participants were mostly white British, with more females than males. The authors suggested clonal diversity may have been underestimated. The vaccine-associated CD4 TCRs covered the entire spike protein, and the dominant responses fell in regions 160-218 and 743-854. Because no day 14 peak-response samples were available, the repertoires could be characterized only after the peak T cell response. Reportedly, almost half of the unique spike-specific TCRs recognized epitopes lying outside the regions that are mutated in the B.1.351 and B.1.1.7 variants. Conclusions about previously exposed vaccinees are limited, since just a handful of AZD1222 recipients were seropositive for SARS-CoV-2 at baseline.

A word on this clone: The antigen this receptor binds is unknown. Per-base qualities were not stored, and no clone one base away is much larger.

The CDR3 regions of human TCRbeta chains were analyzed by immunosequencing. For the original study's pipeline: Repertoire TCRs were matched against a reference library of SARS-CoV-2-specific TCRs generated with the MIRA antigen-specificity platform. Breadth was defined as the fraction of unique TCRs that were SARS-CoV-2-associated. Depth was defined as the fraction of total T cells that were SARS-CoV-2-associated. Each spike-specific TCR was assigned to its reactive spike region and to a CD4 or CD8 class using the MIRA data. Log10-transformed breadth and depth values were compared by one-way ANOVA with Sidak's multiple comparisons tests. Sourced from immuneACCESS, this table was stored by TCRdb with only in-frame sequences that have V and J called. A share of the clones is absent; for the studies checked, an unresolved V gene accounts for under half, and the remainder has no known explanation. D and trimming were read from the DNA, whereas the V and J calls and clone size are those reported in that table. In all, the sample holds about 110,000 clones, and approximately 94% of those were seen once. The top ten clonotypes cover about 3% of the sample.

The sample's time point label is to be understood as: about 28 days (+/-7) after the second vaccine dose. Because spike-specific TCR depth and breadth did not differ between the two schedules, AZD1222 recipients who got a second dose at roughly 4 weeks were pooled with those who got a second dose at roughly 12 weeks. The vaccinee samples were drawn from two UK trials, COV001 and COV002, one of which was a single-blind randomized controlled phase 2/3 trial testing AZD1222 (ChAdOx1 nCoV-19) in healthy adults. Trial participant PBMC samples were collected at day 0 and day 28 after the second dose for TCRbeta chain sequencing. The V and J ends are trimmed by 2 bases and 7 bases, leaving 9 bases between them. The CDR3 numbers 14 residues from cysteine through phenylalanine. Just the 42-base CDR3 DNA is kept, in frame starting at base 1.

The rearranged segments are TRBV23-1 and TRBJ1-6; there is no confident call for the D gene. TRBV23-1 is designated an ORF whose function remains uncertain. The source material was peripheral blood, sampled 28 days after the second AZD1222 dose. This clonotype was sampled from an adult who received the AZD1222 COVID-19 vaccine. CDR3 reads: CASSQSQVNSPLHF. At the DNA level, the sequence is TGCGCCAGCAGTCAAAGTCAAGTGAATTCACCCCTCCACTTT.